What follows is one T cell receptor (beta chain) and its context. These data are taken from a study of blood T cell repertoires in COVID-19. Using immunoSEQ multiplex PCR, the repertoire was profiled, and TCRdb retains in-frame clones only, with some absent. Here the sample spans approximately 31,000 clones, more than 85% being singletons. The origin of this receptor is a male donor with active COVID-19. The sample comprised peripheral blood.

CDR3 loop: CASSFFGTLGGQETQYF. The CDR3, as DNA: TGTGCCAGCAGCTTCTTCGGGACTCTAGGAGGTCAGGAGACCCAGTACTTC. The rearrangement uses TRBV5-6 and TRBJ2-5; possibly TRBD2 for D (6 bases). This CDR3 is built from 17 residues. Germline CDR1 and CDR2: SGHDT and YYEEEE. V was cut by 2 bases and J by 5 bases, with 22 bases left in between.